Below are 6 T cell receptor beta chains sequenced from a single sample in a study of blood T cell repertoires in COVID-19. Profiling relied on immunoSEQ multiplex PCR, and the TCRdb table lists in-frame clones only, not all of them. The table includes roughly 260,000 clones, about nine tenths detected once. Input material: PBMCs or T cells enriched from blood (not recorded which). The receptors derive from a young woman with acute COVID-19.

The CDR3 bases are TGTGCCAGCAGCTTAGCCCTAGCGGACAATGAGCAGTTCTTC. Residues: CASSLALADNEQFF. The chain employs TRBV11-2 and TRBJ2-1; TRBD2 matches at 7 bases. The germline CDR1 and CDR2 sequences are SGHAT and FQNNGV. The V gene end was trimmed by 1 base and the J gene end by 5 bases; junction bases not matched to a gene: 2. The CDR3 runs to 14 residues.

The chain has TRBV4-1 and TRBJ1-3; maybe TRBD1 (5 bases). CDR3 length: 19 residues. V was pared by 1 base and J by 0 bases, with 19 bases between. Germline lookup yields CDR1 MGHRA and CDR2 YSYEKL. CDR3 amino acids: CASSQGVATAYYSGNTIYF. The CDR3 DNA reads TGCGCCAGCAGCCAAGGAGTGGCGACAGCGTACTACTCTGGAAACACCATATATTTT.

This chain links TRBV28 with TRBJ1-1; no clear D. The germline V and J ends were trimmed by 2 bases and 6 bases, with 7 bases remaining between them. From germline, CDR1 is MDHEN and CDR2 SYDVKM. The CDR3 spans 12 residues. CDR3 protein: CASSLSGAEAFF. The CDR3 nucleotides read TGTGCCAGCAGTTTAAGTGGAGCTGAAGCTTTCTTT.

The chain links TRBV2 to TRBJ2-7; TRBD1 aligns across 9 bases. The CDR3 loop spans 14 amino acids. The J segment lost 5 bases and the V segment lost 4 bases, leaving 6 bases of the junction unmatched. The germline V gene encodes CDR1 SNHLY and CDR2 FYNNEI. DNA for the CDR3: TGTGCCAGCAGTGGCCGGGACAGGGTCCACGAGCAGTACTTC. Encoded protein: CASSGRDRVHEQYF.

The CDR3 loop reads CASRKVGGDEGYGYTF. As DNA, the CDR3 is TGTGCCAGCAGGAAGGTTGGCGGGGACGAAGGATATGGCTACACCTTC. The rearrangement uses TRBV2 and TRBJ1-2, with TRBD1 as a possible D gene (5 bases). The CDR3 has 16 amino acids. Trimming shortened V by 6 bases and J by 5 bases, and 22 bases separated the two germline ends. Germline CDR1 is SNHLY and CDR2 is FYNNEI.

The J gene is TRBJ2-7, the V gene TRBV6-2 or TRBV6-3; perhaps TRBD1 as D (5 bases). The V end lost 6 bases, the J end lost 2 bases, and 17 bases lay between the germline ends. The germline gives CDR1 MNHEY, CDR2 SVGEGT. CDR3 length equals 15 residues. The CDR3 nucleotides are TGTGCCAGCAGCTCCGCAGGTAGACAGACCTACGAGCAGTACTTC. It specifies CASSSAGRQTYEQYF.